This T cell receptor (beta chain) derives from a study of blood T cells in healthy people across ages. The CDR3 has 14 amino acids. V was pared by 4 bases and J by 1 base, with 10 bases between. Germline V CDR1 and CDR2: SGHRS, YFSETQ. This clonotype was observed at least ten times. It was with a sample-barcoded 5' primer and a J-beta primer mix that a second PCR of roughly 6 to 11 cycles was run. TCRdb re-analysed the 5' RACE reads in MiXCR, keeping a single row per CDR3 protein. The top ten clones hold around 16% of a sample with roughly 900,000 distinct CDR3 sequences, 29% of them seen once. The sequenced sample was blood. The chain is built from TRBV5-1 and TRBJ2-3; D gene uncertain. The receptor was isolated from a woman older than 75 in good health. The chain's CDR3 is CASSRLYGTDTQYF. In DNA form, the CDR3 reads TGCGCCAGCAGCCGACTTTATGGCACAGATACGCAGTATTTT.